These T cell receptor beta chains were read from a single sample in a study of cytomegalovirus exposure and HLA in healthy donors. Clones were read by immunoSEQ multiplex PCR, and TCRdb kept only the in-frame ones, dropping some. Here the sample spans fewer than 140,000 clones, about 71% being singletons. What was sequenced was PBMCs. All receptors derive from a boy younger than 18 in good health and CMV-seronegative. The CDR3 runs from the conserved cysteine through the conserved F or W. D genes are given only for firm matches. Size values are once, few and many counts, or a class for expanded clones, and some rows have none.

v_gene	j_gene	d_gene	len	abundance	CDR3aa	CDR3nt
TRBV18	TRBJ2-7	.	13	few	CASSPGLGDEQYF	TGTGCCAGCTCACCAGGCCTCGGGGACGAGCAGTACTTC
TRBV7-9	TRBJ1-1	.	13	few	CASSLGQNTEAFF	TGTGCCAGCAGCTTGGGGCAGAACACTGAAGCTTTCTTT
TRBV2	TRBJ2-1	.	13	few	CASSEGLANEQFF	TGTGCCAGCAGTGAAGGCCTAGCTAATGAGCAGTTCTTC
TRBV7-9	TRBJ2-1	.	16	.	CASSPHYARSYNEQFF	TGTGCCAGCAGCCCCCACTACGCGCGCTCCTACAATGAGCAGTTCTTC
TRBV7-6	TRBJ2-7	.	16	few	CASSLRAGRRSYEQYF	TGTGCCAGCAGCTTAAGGGCGGGCAGGCGCTCCTACGAGCAGTACTTC
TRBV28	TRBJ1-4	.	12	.	CASKGIGEKLFF	TGTGCCAGCAAGGGGATCGGGGAAAAACTGTTTTTT
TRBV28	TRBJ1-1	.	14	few	CASSSKAMNTEAFF	TGTGCCAGCAGCTCAAAAGCCATGAACACTGAAGCTTTCTTT
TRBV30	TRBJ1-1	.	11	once	CAWNRRDEAFF	TGTGCCTGGAATCGCCGGGATGAAGCTTTCTTT
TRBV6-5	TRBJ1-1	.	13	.	CASSRSGNTEAFF	TGTGCCAGCAGCCGCTCGGGGAACACTGAAGCTTTCTTT
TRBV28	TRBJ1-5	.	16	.	CASSGEGSRGNQPQHF	TGTGCCAGCAGTGGGGAGGGTTCCCGAGGGAATCAGCCCCAGCATTTT
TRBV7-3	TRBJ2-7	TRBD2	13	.	CASSYSGGNEQYF	TGTGCCAGCAGCTATAGCGGGGGTAACGAGCAGTACTTC
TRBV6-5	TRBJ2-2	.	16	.	CASSYKGRSYTGELFF	TGTGCCAGCAGTTACAAGGGGCGATCTTACACCGGGGAGCTGTTTTTT
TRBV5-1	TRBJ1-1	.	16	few	CASSPRGGDWYTEAFF	TGCGCCAGCAGCCCCCGCGGGGGCGATTGGTACACTGAAGCTTTCTTT
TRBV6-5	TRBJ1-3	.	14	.	CASSGGAYGNTIYF	TGTGCCAGCAGCGGTGGGGCCTACGGAAACACCATATATTTT
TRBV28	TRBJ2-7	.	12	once	CASSSQGGEQYF	TGTGCCAGCAGTTCCCAGGGAGGCGAGCAGTACTTC
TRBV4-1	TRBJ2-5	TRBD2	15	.	CASKCSGLVEETQYF	TGCGCCAGCAAATGTTCGGGACTAGTGGAAGAGACCCAGTACTTC
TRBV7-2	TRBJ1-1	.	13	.	CASSPMEGGEAFF	TGTGCCAGCAGCCCTATGGAGGGAGGCGAAGCTTTCTTT
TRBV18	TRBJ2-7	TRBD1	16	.	CASSPNAGTGLSEQYF	TGTGCCAGCTCCCCCAACGCCGGGACAGGGTTGAGCGAGCAGTACTTC
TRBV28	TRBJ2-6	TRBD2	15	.	CASLSGRHGANVLTF	TGTGCCAGCCTCAGCGGGAGACATGGGGCCAACGTCCTGACTTTC
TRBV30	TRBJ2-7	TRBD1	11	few	CAWGTAYEQYF	TGTGCCTGGGGGACAGCCTACGAGCAGTACTTC
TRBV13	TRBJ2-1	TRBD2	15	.	CASSLDGGAYNEQFF	TGTGCCAGCAGCTTGGACGGGGGGGCGTACAATGAGCAGTTCTTC
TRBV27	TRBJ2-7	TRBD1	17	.	CASSLVGPGTGENEQYF	TGTGCCAGCAGTCTGGTCGGGCCCGGGACAGGGGAAAACGAGCAGTACTTC
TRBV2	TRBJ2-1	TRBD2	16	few	CASSELPSGPYNEQFF	TGTGCCAGCAGTGAACTACCTAGCGGGCCCTACAATGAGCAGTTCTTC
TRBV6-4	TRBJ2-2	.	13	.	CASSVADTGELFF	TGTGCCAGCAGTGTAGCGGACACCGGGGAGCTGTTTTTT
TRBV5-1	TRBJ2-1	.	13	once	CASGFSSYNEQFF	TGCGCCAGCGGTTTTAGCTCCTACAATGAGCAGTTCTTC
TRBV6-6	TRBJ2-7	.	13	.	CASTGEIGGEQYF	TGTGCCAGCACAGGAGAAATAGGGGGCGAGCAGTACTTC
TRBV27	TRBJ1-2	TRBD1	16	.	CASSPGTGLLFRGYTF	TGTGCCAGCAGTCCCGGGACAGGGCTCCTGTTCCGAGGCTACACCTTC
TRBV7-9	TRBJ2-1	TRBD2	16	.	CASSPESLAGYNEQFF	TGTGCCAGCAGCCCCGAGAGTCTAGCGGGGTACAATGAGCAGTTCTTC
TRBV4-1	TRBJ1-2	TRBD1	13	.	CASSPGTGLGYTF	TGCGCCAGCAGCCCCGGGACAGGGTTAGGCTACACCTTC
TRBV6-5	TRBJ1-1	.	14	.	CASSLGGMNTEAFF	TGTGCCAGCAGCCTAGGAGGGATGAACACTGAAGCTTTCTTT
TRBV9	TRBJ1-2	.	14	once	CASSVGASNYGYTF	TGTGCCAGCAGCGTAGGGGCATCTAACTATGGCTACACCTTC
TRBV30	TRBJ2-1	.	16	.	CAWGTLDTPLYNEQFF	TGTGCCTGGGGTACCCTCGACACCCCCCTCTACAATGAGCAGTTCTTC
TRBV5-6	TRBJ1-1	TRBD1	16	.	CASSSGTGGWNTEAFF	TGTGCCAGCAGCTCCGGGACAGGGGGCTGGAACACTGAAGCTTTCTTT
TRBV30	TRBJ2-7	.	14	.	CAWSVGRAGIEQYF	TGTGCCTGGAGTGTAGGCAGGGCGGGGATCGAGCAGTACTTC
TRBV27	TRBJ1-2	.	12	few	CASSSGYYGYTF	TGTGCCAGCAGTTCGGGGTACTATGGCTACACCTTC
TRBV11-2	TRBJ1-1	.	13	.	CASSLSPATEAFF	TGTGCCAGCAGCTTAAGCCCCGCCACTGAAGCTTTCTTT
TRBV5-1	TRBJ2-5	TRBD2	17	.	CASSLTSGRGREETQYF	TGCGCCAGCAGCTTAACTAGCGGGAGAGGTCGTGAAGAGACCCAGTACTTC
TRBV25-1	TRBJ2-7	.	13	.	CASTGTNVYEQYF	TGTGCCAGCACCGGGACAAATGTCTACGAGCAGTACTTC
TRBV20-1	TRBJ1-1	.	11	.	CSGYGNTEAFF	TGCAGTGGTTACGGGAACACTGAAGCTTTCTTT
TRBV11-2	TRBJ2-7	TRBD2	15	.	CASSAGLAITYEQYF	TGTGCCAGCAGCGCGGGACTAGCGATTACCTACGAGCAGTACTTC
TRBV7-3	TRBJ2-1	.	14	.	CASSLEGAYNEQFF	TGTGCCAGCAGCTTAGAGGGGGCCTACAATGAGCAGTTCTTC
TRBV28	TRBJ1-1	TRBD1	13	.	CASSLGTASEAFF	TGTGCCAGCAGTTTAGGGACAGCCTCTGAAGCTTTCTTT
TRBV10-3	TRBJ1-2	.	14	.	CAISESGGAYGYTF	TGTGCCATCAGTGAGTCGGGAGGGGCCTATGGCTACACCTTC
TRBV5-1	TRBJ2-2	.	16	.	CASSLAERGGTGELFF	TGCGCCAGCAGCTTGGCCGAGCGTGGGGGGACCGGGGAGCTGTTTTTT
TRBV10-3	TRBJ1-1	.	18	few	CAISESRPGGGMNTEAFF	TGTGCCATCAGTGAGTCCCGGCCGGGGGGCGGAATGAACACTGAAGCTTTCTTT
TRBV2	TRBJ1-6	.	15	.	CASSGFLGDISPLHF	TGTGCCAGCAGCGGGTTTCTGGGGGACATTTCACCCCTCCACTTT
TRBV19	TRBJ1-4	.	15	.	CASIGPTGSNEKLFF	TGTGCCAGTATAGGCCCCACAGGGTCTAATGAAAAACTGTTTTTT
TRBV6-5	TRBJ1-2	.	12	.	CASSYAGTGYTF	TGTGCCAGCAGTTACGCGGGGACTGGCTACACCTTC
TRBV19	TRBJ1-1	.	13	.	CASSVQGNTEAFF	TGTGCCAGTAGTGTACAGGGAAACACTGAAGCTTTCTTT
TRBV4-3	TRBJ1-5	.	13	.	CASSQDRGQPQHF	TGCGCCAGCAGCCAAGATAGGGGCCAGCCCCAGCATTTT
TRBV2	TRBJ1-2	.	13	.	CASREQVNYGYTF	TGTGCCAGCAGGGAACAGGTTAACTATGGCTACACCTTC
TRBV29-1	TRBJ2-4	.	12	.	CSVGGGKNIQYF	TGCAGCGTTGGAGGGGGCAAAAACATTCAGTACTTC